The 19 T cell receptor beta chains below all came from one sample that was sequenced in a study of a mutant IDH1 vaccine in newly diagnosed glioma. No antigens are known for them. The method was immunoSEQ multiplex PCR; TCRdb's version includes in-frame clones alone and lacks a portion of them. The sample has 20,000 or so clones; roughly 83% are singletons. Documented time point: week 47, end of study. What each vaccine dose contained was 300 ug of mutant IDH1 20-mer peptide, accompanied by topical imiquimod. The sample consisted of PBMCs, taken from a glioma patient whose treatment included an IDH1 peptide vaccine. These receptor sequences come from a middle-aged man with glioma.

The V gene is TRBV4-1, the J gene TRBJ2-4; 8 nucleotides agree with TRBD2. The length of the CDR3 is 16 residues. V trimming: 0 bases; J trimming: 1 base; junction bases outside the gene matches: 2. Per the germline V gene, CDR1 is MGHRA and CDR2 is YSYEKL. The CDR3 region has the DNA TGCGCCAGCAGCCAAGAGCGGGGGGCGGCCAAAAACATTCAGTACTTC. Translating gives CASSQERGAAKNIQYF.

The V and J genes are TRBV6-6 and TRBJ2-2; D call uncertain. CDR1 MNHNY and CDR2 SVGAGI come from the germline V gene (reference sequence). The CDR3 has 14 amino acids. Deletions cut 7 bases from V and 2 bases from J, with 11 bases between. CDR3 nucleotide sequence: TGTGCCAGCACCCTAGGCAGAAACACCGGGGAGCTGTTTTTT. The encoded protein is CASTLGRNTGELFF.

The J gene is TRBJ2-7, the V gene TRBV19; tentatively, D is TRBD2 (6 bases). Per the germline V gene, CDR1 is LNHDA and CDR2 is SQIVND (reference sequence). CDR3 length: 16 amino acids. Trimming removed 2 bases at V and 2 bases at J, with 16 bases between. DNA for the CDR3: TGTGCCAGTAGTATAACCCCAACGGGAGAAACCTACGAGCAGTACTTC. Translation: CASSITPTGETYEQYF.

CDR3 residues: CTSSQDWAGESTDYEQFF. The CDR3 DNA sequence: TGCACCAGCAGCCAAGATTGGGCGGGAGAGTCAACTGACTATGAGCAGTTCTTC. The chain carries TRBV1 and TRBJ2-1; the table's D call TRBD2 went unverified against the DNA. TRBV1 corresponds to a pseudogene. The CDR3 runs to 18 residues.

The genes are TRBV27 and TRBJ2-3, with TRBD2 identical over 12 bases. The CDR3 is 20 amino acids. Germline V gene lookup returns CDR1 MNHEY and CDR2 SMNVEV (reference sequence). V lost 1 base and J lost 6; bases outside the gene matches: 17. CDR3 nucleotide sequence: TGTGCCAGCAGTTTATACGGGCCGCTAGCGGGAGGGCCCCTGGGGGATACGCAGTATTTT. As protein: CASSLYGPLAGGPLGDTQYF.

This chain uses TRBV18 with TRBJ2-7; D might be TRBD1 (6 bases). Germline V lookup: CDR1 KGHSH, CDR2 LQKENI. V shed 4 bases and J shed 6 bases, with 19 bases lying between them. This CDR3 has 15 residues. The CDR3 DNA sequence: TGTGCCAGCTCACTCACGGGCCGGGAAGGGGGCGAGCAGTACTTC. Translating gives CASSLTGREGGEQYF.

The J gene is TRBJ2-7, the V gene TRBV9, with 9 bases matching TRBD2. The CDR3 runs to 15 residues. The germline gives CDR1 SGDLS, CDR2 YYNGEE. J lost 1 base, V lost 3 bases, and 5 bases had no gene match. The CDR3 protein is CASSAGLAPSYEQYF. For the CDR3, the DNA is TGTGCCAGCAGCGCCGGACTAGCGCCTTCCTACGAGCAGTACTTC.

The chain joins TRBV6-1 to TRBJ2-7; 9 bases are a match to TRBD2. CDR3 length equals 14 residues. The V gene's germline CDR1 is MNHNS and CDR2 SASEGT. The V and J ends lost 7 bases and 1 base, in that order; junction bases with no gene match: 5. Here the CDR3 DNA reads TGTGCCAGCATCCGGACTAGCGCTTCCTACGAGCAGTACTTC. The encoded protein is CASIRTSASYEQYF.

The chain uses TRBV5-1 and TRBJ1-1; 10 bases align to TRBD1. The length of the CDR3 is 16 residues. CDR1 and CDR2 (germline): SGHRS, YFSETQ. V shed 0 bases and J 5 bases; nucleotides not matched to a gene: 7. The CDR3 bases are TGCGCCAGCAGCTTGGGGACAGGGGGGGGTTTGACTGAAGCTTTCTTT. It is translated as CASSLGTGGGLTEAFF.

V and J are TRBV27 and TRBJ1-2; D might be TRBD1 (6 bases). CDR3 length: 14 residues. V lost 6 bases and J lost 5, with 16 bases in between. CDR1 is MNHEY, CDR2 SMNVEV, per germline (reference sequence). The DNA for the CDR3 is TGTGCCAGCAGCCGACAGCCCCAGGGGTATGGCTACACCTTC. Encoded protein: CASSRQPQGYGYTF.

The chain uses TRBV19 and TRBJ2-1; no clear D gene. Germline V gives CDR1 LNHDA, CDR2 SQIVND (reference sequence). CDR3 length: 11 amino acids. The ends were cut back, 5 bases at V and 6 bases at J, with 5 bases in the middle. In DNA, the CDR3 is TGTGCCAGTAGTGTTCCCAATGAGCAGTTCTTC. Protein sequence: CASSVPNEQFF.

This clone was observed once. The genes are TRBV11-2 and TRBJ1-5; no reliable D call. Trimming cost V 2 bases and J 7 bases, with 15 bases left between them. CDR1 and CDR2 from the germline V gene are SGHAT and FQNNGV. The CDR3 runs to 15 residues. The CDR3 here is CASSLSPVSSQPQHF. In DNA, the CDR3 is TGTGCCAGCAGCTTAAGTCCGGTCTCATCCCAGCCCCAGCATTTT.

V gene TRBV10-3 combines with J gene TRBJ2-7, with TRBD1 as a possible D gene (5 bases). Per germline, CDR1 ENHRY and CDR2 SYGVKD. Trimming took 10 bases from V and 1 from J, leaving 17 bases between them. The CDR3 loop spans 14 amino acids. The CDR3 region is CATRSPDTSYEQYF. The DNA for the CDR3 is TGTGCCACCCGGAGTCCGGACACATCCTACGAGCAGTACTTC.

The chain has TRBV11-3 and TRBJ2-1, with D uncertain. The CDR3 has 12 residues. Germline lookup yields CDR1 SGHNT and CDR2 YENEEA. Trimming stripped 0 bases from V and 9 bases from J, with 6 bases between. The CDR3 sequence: CASSLDRFEQFF. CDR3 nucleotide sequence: TGTGCCAGCAGCTTAGATCGATTTGAGCAGTTCTTC. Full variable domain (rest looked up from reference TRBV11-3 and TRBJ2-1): EAGVVQSPRYKIIEKKQPVAFWCNPISGHNTLYWYLQNLGQGPELLIRYENEEAVDDSQLPKDRFSAERLKGVDSTLKIQPAELGDSAVYLCASSLDRFEQFFGPGTRLTVL.

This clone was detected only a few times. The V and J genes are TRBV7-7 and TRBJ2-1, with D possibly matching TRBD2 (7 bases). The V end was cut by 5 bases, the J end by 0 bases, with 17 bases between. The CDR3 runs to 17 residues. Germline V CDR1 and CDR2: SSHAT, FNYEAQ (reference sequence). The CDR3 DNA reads TGTGCCAGCAGCCCCCGGGGAGGGGGGAGCTCCTACAATGAGCAGTTCTTC. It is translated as CASSPRGGGSSYNEQFF.

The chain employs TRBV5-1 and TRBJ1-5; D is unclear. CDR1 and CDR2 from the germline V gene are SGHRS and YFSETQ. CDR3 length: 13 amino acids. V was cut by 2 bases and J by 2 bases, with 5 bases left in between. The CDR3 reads CASSFEGNQPQHF. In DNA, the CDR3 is TGCGCCAGCAGCTTTGAGGGCAATCAGCCCCAGCATTTT.

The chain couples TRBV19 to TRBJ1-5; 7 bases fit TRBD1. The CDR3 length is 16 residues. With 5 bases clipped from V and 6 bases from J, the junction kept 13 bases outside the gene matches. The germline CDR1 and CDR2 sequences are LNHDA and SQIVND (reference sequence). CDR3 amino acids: CASSVTGQAMGQPQHF. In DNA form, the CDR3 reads TGTGCCAGTAGTGTTACTGGACAGGCCATGGGTCAGCCCCAGCATTTT.

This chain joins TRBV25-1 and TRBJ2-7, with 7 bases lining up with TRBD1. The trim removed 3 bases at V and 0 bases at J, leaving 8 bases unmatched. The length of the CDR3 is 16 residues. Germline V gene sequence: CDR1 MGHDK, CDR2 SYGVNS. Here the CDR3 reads CASSDWTGRSSYEQYF. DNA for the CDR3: TGTGCCAGCAGTGACTGGACAGGTCGGAGCTCCTACGAGCAGTACTTC.

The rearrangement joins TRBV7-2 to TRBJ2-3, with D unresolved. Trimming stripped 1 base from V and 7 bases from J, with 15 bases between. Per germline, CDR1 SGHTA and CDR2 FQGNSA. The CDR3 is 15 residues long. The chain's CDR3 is CASSLGLLLGYTQYF. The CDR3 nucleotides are TGTGCCAGCAGCTTAGGACTCCTTTTGGGCTATACGCAGTATTTT.